These 30 T cell receptor beta chains came from one sample sequenced in a study of blood T cell repertoires in COVID-19. The protocol was immunoSEQ multiplex PCR, while the TCRdb copy is restricted to in-frame clones and leaves out a portion. This sample has nearly 300,000 clones, with approximately 88% found just once. Sequenced: peripheral blood. Every receptor here comes from a woman aged 30 to 39 who had recovered from COVID-19.

The chain carries TRBV19 and TRBJ2-3; TRBD2 might be the D (5 bases). Germline CDR1 and CDR2: LNHDA and SQIVND (reference sequence). Trimming removed 7 bases at V and 0 bases at J, with 14 bases between. The CDR3 has 15 amino acids. CDR3 in amino acids: CASTAYRGSTDTQYF. The DNA for the CDR3 is TGTGCCAGTACTGCTTACCGGGGTAGCACAGATACGCAGTATTTT.

This chain joins TRBV9 and TRBJ1-3; D possibly corresponds to TRBD1 (6 bases). V was cut by 5 bases and J by 0 bases, with 15 bases left in between. The V gene's germline CDR1 is SGDLS and CDR2 YYNGEE. The length of the CDR3 is 16 residues. The CDR3 region has the DNA TGTGCCAGCAGTAGCTACGGGGGGCTCTCTGGAAACACCATATATTTT. It specifies CASSSYGGLSGNTIYF.

This chain joins TRBV6-2 or TRBV6-3 and TRBJ2-3; TRBD2 agrees at 9 bases. From germline, CDR1 is MNHEY and CDR2 SVGEGT. With 4 bases clipped from V and 9 bases from J, the junction kept 11 bases outside the gene matches. CDR3 length: 15 amino acids. The CDR3, as DNA: TGTGCCAGCAGTTCTAGCGGGGCTCGCGGGAAGACGCAGTATTTT. Translating it yields CASSSSGARGKTQYF.

The gene calls are TRBV13 and TRBJ2-5; 11 bases fit TRBD1. Germline V lookup: CDR1 PRHDT, CDR2 FYEKMQ (reference sequence). This CDR3 is built from 16 residues. Trimming at V came to 5 bases and at J to 4 bases, leaving 9 bases not matched to a gene. The DNA for the CDR3 is TGTGCCAGCAGCCGCTTCGGACAGGGGGCTGGAGAGACCCAGTACTTC. It specifies CASSRFGQGAGETQYF.

V is TRBV5-1 and J is TRBJ2-3; D is uncertain. V was clipped by 0 bases and J by 0 bases, with 14 bases between them. Per germline, CDR1 SGHRS and CDR2 YFSETQ. The CDR3 is made up of 17 amino acids. As DNA, the CDR3 is TGCGCCAGCAGCTTGGCCAGGTCCGCCGCAAGCACAGATACGCAGTATTTT. This codes for CASSLARSAASTDTQYF.

The chain couples TRBV7-2 to TRBJ1-1, with D possibly being TRBD1 (6 bases). The ends were cut back, 6 bases at V and 2 bases at J, with 19 bases in the middle. The germline V gene has CDR1 SGHTA and CDR2 FQGNSA. The CDR3 runs 16 residues. The CDR3 sequence: CASRKVWTVFNTEAFF. The CDR3 DNA reads TGTGCCAGCAGAAAAGTGTGGACAGTTTTTAACACTGAAGCTTTCTTT.

The rearrangement joins TRBV27 to TRBJ1-4, with no clear D. Germline V lookup: CDR1 MNHEY, CDR2 SMNVEV (reference sequence). The CDR3 runs to 14 residues. V shed 2 bases and J shed 8 bases, with 12 bases lying between them. This CDR3 is CASSLKQPREKLFF. DNA of the CDR3: TGTGCCAGCAGTTTAAAACAGCCCAGAGAAAAACTGTTTTTT.

The gene calls are TRBV10-3 and TRBJ2-1, with D perhaps TRBD1 (5 bases). This CDR3 region has 13 residues. Germline V gives CDR1 ENHRY, CDR2 SYGVKD. V was trimmed by 4 bases and J by 4 bases, leaving 8 bases between them. CDR3 DNA: TGTGCCATCAGTGTAGGGGTATACAATGAGCAGTTCTTC. Amino acid sequence: CAISVGVYNEQFF.

This chain joins TRBV27 and TRBJ2-4, with 7 bases matching TRBD1. The V gene end was trimmed by 5 bases and the J gene end by 0 bases; junction bases not matched to a gene: 7. The CDR3 length is 16 residues. Germline V gene sequence: CDR1 MNHEY, CDR2 SMNVEV (reference sequence). The CDR3 region is CASSAGRGLAKNIQYF. Here the CDR3 DNA reads TGTGCCAGCAGTGCGGGCAGGGGGTTAGCCAAAAACATTCAGTACTTC.

This chain links TRBV7-9 with TRBJ1-2; D is perhaps TRBD1 (5 bases). CDR3 length: 13 amino acids. Trimming removed 5 bases from V and 4 bases from J, with 11 bases in between. Germline-derived CDR1 and CDR2 are SEHNR and FQNEAQ (reference sequence). The CDR3 region is CASSRDSIYGYTF. DNA of the CDR3: TGTGCCAGCAGCAGGGACTCAATCTATGGCTACACCTTC.

CDR3 in amino acids: CATRQGDTQYF. The CDR3 bases are TGTGCCACCAGGCAGGGAGATACGCAGTATTTT. The chain carries TRBV24-1 and TRBJ2-3, with D perhaps matching TRBD1 (5 bases). Trimming took off 7 bases at V and 5 bases at J, with 6 bases between the two ends. The CDR3 totals 11 residues. Germline CDR1 and CDR2: KGHDR and SFDVKD.

This clone showed up just once. The chain links TRBV6-1 to TRBJ1-6; no clear D gene. The germline V and J ends were trimmed by 2 bases and 0 bases, with 8 bases remaining between them. This CDR3 has 16 amino acids. From germline, CDR1 is MNHNS and CDR2 SASEGT. The CDR3 DNA is TGTGCCAGCAGTGAAATAGGGAGCTCCTATAATTCACCCCTCCACTTT. Protein product: CASSEIGSSYNSPLHF.

The chain recombines TRBV18 with TRBJ2-1; the D gene is possibly TRBD1 (5 bases). The ends were cut back, 1 base at V and 4 bases at J, with 11 bases in the middle. Germline lookup yields CDR1 KGHSH and CDR2 LQKENI. The CDR3 covers 15 residues. The chain's CDR3 is CASSPREQEYNEQFF. CDR3 in DNA: TGTGCCAGCTCACCACGAGAACAGGAGTACAATGAGCAGTTCTTC. Based on the CDR3 plus reference TRBV18 and TRBJ2-1, the full variable domain is NAGVMQNPRHLVRRRGQEARLRCSPMKGHSHVYWYRQLPEEGLKFMVYLQKENIIDESGMPKERFSAEFPKEGPSILRIQQVVRGDSAAYFCASSPREQEYNEQFFGPGTRLTVL.

The chain is built from TRBV7-8 and TRBJ2-7, with TRBD1 matching 12 bases. The length of the CDR3 is 15 residues. The ends lost 3 bases at V and 6 bases at J; junction bases unmatched: 6. CDR1 SGHVS and CDR2 FQNEAQ come from the germline V gene. The CDR3: CASSLGTGGIGEQYF. The DNA for the CDR3 is TGTGCCAGCAGCTTGGGGACAGGGGGCATCGGCGAGCAGTACTTC.

The chain links TRBV5-1 to TRBJ2-1, with TRBD1 matching over 9 bases. CDR3 size: 15 residues. Looked up from germline, CDR1 is SGHRS and CDR2 is YFSETQ. V trimming: 2 bases; J trimming: 4 bases; junction bases outside the gene matches: 4. The CDR3 DNA reads TGCGCCAGCAGCTTACGGACAGGGGAATACAATGAGCAGTTCTTC. Its protein product is CASSLRTGEYNEQFF.

The rearrangement uses TRBV9 and TRBJ1-4, with 7 positions matching TRBD1. V gave up 4 bases and J gave up 3 bases; unmatched junction bases: 3. Per germline, CDR1 SGDLS and CDR2 YYNGEE. CDR3 length equals 14 residues. Here the CDR3 DNA reads TGTGCCAGCAGCCAGGGGGGAGCTAATGAAAAACTGTTTTTT. This sequence encodes CASSQGGANEKLFF.

This clone showed up just once. This chain uses TRBV2 with TRBJ1-2; D perhaps matches TRBD1 (6 bases). The germline CDR1 and CDR2 sequences are SNHLY and FYNNEI. The CDR3 loop spans 13 amino acids. V was shortened by 8 bases and J by 0 bases, with 10 bases between the two germline ends. The CDR3 DNA reads as TGTGCCAGCGAGGACAGAACTAACTATGGCTACACCTTC. Protein sequence: CASEDRTNYGYTF. Variable domain in full (rest from reference TRBV2 and TRBJ1-2): EPEVTQTPSHQVTQMGQEVILRCVPISNHLYFYWYRQILGQKVEFLVSFYNNEISEKSEIFDDQFSVERPDGSNFTLKIRSTKLEDSAMYFCASEDRTNYGYTFGSGTRLTVV.

This clone appeared a single time. The V gene is TRBV2, the J gene TRBJ1-4, with 11 positions matching TRBD1. Germline CDR1 SNHLY, CDR2 FYNNEI. The CDR3 consists of 15 residues. V dropped 10 bases and J dropped 0; count of bases not matched to a gene: 4. CDR3 DNA: TGTGCCATCACGGGACAGGGGGCAACTAATGAAAAACTGTTTTTT. This codes for CAITGQGATNEKLFF. The variable domain in full, with the rest retrieved from reference TRBV2 and TRBJ1-4, is EPEVTQTPSHQVTQMGQEVILRCVPISNHLYFYWYRQILGQKVEFLVSFYNNEISEKSEIFDDQFSVERPDGSNFTLKIRSTKLEDSAMYFCAITGQGATNEKLFFGSGTQLSVL.

The chain employs TRBV5-4 and TRBJ1-1; maybe TRBD1 (6 bases). CDR3 size: 15 residues. CDR1 SGHNT and CDR2 YYREEE come from the germline V gene (reference sequence). The ends were cut back, 4 bases at V and 1 base at J, with 14 bases in the middle. CDR3 nucleotides: TGTGCCAGCAGCCCAGATCTGACAGGGAACACTGAAGCTTTCTTT. Translation gives CASSPDLTGNTEAFF.

The chain joins TRBV2 to TRBJ2-1, with TRBD2 identical over 9 bases. The CDR3 totals 15 residues. Per germline, CDR1 SNHLY and CDR2 FYNNEI. The J segment lost 2 bases and the V segment lost 4 bases, leaving 3 bases of the junction unmatched. CDR3 residues: CASSVSGGAYNEQFF. The CDR3 nucleotides are TGTGCCAGCAGTGTTAGCGGGGGAGCCTACAATGAGCAGTTCTTC.

The V and J genes are TRBV5-1 and TRBJ1-3, with 12 bases lining up with TRBD1. The germline CDR1 and CDR2 sequences are SGHRS and YFSETQ. The CDR3 consists of 16 residues. Trimming cost V 4 bases and J 4 bases; bases outside gene matches: 6. Written as DNA, the CDR3 is TGCGCCAGCAGCAGGGGGGACAGGGGGCGAGGAAACACCATATATTTT. Its protein product is CASSRGDRGRGNTIYF.

This chain links TRBV11-1 with TRBJ2-5; TRBD1 matches 7 bases. Germline CDR1 and CDR2: SGHAT and FQDESV (reference sequence). CDR3 size: 14 residues. V trimming: 3 bases; J trimming: 5 bases; junction bases outside the gene matches: 6. The CDR3 DNA reads TGTGCCAGCAGCTTCTCTACAGGGGTGGAGACCCAGTACTTC. It specifies CASSFSTGVETQYF.

A remark on this clone: This sample includes further DNA sequences coding for the same CDR3. The CDR3 sequence is CASTPGQGSYEQYF. The CDR3, as DNA: TGTGCCAGTACCCCGGGACAGGGTTCCTACGAGCAGTACTTC. J is TRBJ2-7 and V is TRBV19, with TRBD1 matching over 9 bases. Germline V gene lookup returns CDR1 LNHDA and CDR2 SQIVND (reference sequence). The CDR3 runs to 14 residues. J was trimmed by 1 base and V by 7 bases; bases with no gene match: 5.

The gene calls are TRBV25-1 and TRBJ2-7; D possibly corresponds to TRBD1 (6 bases). V was shortened by 4 bases and J by 13 bases, with 14 bases between the two germline ends. The CDR3 extends over 11 amino acids. Per germline, CDR1 MGHDK and CDR2 SYGVNS. The CDR3 sequence is CASSGLQGFYF. The CDR3 DNA follows: TGTGCCAGCAGTGGCCTACAGGGTTTTTACTTC.

The J gene is TRBJ1-4, the V gene TRBV5-1; 8 nucleotides agree with TRBD1. The CDR3 is made up of 18 amino acids. J lost 3 bases, V lost 2 bases, and 12 bases had no gene match. Germline CDR1 and CDR2: SGHRS and YFSETQ. In nucleotides, the CDR3 is TGCGCCAGCAGCTTTTCGTTGGCAGGGGGCTTATCTAATGAAAAACTGTTTTTT. Translation gives CASSFSLAGGLSNEKLFF.

The chain joins TRBV4-3 to TRBJ2-7; 11 bases match TRBD1. The CDR3 loop spans 16 amino acids. Trimming removed 2 bases from V and 6 bases from J; junction bases left unmatched: 9. CDR1 is LGHNA, CDR2 YSLEER, per germline. The CDR3 DNA is TGCGCCAGCAGCCAACCAATGGGTGGGACAGGGGGCGAGCAGTACTTC. Protein sequence: CASSQPMGGTGGEQYF.

The chain recombines TRBV19 with TRBJ2-4, with D perhaps matching TRBD1 (6 bases). V gave up 5 bases and J gave up 7 bases, with 12 bases separating them. The CDR3 extends over 13 amino acids. Germline-derived CDR1 and CDR2 are LNHDA and SQIVND (reference sequence). CDR3 amino acids: CASSGDNKNIQYF. The CDR3 DNA follows: TGTGCCAGTAGTGGGGACAACAAGAACATTCAGTACTTC. Drawing the rest from reference TRBV19 and TRBJ2-4, the complete variable domain is DGGITQSPKYLFRKEGQNVTLSCEQNLNHDAMYWYRQDPGQGLRLIYYSQIVNDFQKGDIAEGYSVSREKKESFPLTVTSAQKNPTAFYLCASSGDNKNIQYFGAGTRLSVL.

V gene TRBV3-1 (or the pseudogene TRBV3-2) combines with J gene TRBJ1-1, with D possibly matching TRBD1 (6 bases). The CDR3 is 14 residues long. The V gene's germline CDR1 is LGHDT and CDR2 YNNKEL (reference sequence). Deletions cut 7 bases from V and 0 bases from J, with 12 bases between. CDR3 in amino acids: CASTLGQMNTEAFF. Here the CDR3 DNA reads TGTGCCAGCACGCTAGGACAGATGAACACTGAAGCTTTCTTT.

The chain recombines TRBV5-4 with TRBJ2-7, with a tentative D call TRBD1 (5 bases). V gave up 1 base and J gave up 5 bases, with 13 bases separating them. Germline-derived CDR1 and CDR2 are SGHNT and YYREEE (reference sequence). The CDR3 spans 14 residues. This chain's CDR3 is CASSLRWGRDEQYF. Here the CDR3 DNA reads TGTGCCAGCAGCTTGCGCTGGGGCCGCGACGAGCAGTACTTC.

The chain has TRBV4-3 and TRBJ2-3; 9 bases align to TRBD2. This CDR3 has 16 amino acids. The V and J ends lost 1 base and 1 base, in that order; junction bases with no gene match: 3. Germline V gene sequence: CDR1 LGHNA, CDR2 YSLEER. The CDR3 loop is CASSQGVAGGTDTQYF. In DNA, the CDR3 is TGCGCCAGCAGCCAAGGGGTAGCGGGGGGCACAGATACGCAGTATTTT.